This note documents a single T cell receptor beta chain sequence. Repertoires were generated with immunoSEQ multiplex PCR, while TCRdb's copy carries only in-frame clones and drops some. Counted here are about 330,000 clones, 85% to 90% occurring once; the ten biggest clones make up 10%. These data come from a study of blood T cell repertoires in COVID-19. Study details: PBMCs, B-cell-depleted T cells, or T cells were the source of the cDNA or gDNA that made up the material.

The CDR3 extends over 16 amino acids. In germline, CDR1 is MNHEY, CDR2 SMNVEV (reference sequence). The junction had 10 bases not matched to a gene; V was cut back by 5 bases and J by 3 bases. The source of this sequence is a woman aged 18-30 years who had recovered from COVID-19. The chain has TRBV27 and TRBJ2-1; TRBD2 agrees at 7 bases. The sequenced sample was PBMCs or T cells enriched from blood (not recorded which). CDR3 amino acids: CASSASGGLLYNEQFF. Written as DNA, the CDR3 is TGTGCCAGCAGTGCTAGCGGAGGGCTTCTCTACAATGAGCAGTTCTTC.